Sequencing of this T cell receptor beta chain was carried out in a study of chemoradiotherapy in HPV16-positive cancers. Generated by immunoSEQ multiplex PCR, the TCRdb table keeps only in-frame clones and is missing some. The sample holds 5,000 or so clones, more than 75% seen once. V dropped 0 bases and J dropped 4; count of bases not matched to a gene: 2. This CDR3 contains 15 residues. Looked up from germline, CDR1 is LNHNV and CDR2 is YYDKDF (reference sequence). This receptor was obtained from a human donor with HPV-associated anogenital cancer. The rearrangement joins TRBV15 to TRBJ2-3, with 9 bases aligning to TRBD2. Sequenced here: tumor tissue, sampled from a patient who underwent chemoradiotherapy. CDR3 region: CATSRDSGGSDTQYF. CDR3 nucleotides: TGTGCCACCAGCAGAGATAGCGGGGGATCAGATACGCAGTATTTT.